This T cell receptor beta chain was retrieved from a study of shared clonotypes between healthy human individuals. About the research overall: Each donor's CD8 memory used one plate, CD8 naive two, each CD4 subset three.

The CDR3 runs 14 residues. Trimming took off 4 bases at V and 2 bases at J, with 12 bases between the two ends. Germline CDR1 and CDR2: SGHRS and YFSETQ. In the case of this clone: Other DNA variants within this sample encode the same CDR3.

The method was immunoSEQ multiplex PCR; TCRdb's version includes in-frame clones alone and lacks a portion of them. The sample lists about 2.3 million clones; 80% to 95% were seen once. Into CD45RA+ naive and CD45RA-negative memory subsets, the CD4+ cells were split. The source is a man in his late teens or twenties in good health. Some clones in this sample may be carry-over from other donors' samples. What was sequenced was naive CD4+ T cells from PBMCs. Sample subset: CD45RA+ positively selected. The J gene is TRBJ2-5, the V gene TRBV5-1, with a tentative D call TRBD2 (5 bases). CDR3 protein: CASSPGRGQETQYF. DNA of the CDR3: TGCGCCAGCAGCCCTGGACGGGGACAAGAGACCCAGTACTTC.